This record covers a single T cell receptor (beta chain). Its antigen remains unidentified. The data stem from a study of T cell repertoires in cytomegalovirus infection. At the level of the study: It was the public TCR beta signatures that indicated both CMV infection and matching HLA type.

One entry per CDR3 protein results from TCRdb running MiXCR on the reads. The repertoire consists of around 180,000 distinct CDR3 sequences, with roughly 27% occurring once and the leading ten covering under 35%. Findings of the study overall: In two of eight donors, the top clonotype was HLA-C-restricted CMV-specific. Pooled public TCR beta family frequency picked out CMV carriers with the relevant HLA.

The V gene's germline CDR1 is DFQATT and CDR2 SNEGSKA (reference sequence). The CDR3 is made up of 13 amino acids. Deletions cut 6 bases from V and 0 bases from J, with 11 bases between. The TCR sequence derives from a human donor in good health (CMV status not recorded). Some clones in this sample may be carry-over from other donors' samples. The J gene is TRBJ1-1, the V gene TRBV20-1; possible D gene TRBD1, 5 bases. The sequenced sample was PBMCs. Written as DNA, the CDR3 is TGCAGTGCCCGGACAACCATGAACACTGAAGCTTTCTTT. Its protein product is CSARTTMNTEAFF.